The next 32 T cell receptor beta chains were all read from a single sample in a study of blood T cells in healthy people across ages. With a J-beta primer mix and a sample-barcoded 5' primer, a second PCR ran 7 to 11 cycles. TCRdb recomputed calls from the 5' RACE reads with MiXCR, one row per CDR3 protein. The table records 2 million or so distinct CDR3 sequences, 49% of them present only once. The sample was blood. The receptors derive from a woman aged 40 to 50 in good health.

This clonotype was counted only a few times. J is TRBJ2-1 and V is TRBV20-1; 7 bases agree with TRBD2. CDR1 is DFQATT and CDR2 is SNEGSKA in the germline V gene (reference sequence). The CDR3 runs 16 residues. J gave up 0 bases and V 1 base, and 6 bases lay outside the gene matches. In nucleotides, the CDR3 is TGCAGTGCTAGAGGGGCCGGCGGGGGCTCCTACAATGAGCAGTTCTTC. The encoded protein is CSARGAGGGSYNEQFF.

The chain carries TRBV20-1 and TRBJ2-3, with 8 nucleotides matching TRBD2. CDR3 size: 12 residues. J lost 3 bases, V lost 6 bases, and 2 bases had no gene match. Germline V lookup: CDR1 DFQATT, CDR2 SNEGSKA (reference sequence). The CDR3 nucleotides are TGCAGTGCCCGACTAGCGACAGATACGCAGTATTTT. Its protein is CSARLATDTQYF.

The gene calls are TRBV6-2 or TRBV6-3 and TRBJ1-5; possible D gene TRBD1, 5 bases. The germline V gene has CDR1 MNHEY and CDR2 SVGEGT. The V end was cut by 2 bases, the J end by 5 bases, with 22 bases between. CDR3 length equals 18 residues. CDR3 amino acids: CASSYNLAGTDVDQPQHF. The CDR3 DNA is TGTGCCAGCAGTTACAATCTCGCCGGGACTGACGTCGATCAGCCCCAGCATTTT.

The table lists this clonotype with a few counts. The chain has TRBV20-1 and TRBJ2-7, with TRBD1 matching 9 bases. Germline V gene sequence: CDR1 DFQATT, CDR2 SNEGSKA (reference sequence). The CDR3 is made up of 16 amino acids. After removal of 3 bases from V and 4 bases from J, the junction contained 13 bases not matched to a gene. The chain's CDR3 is CSARGPQTGGKYEQYF. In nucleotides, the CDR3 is TGCAGTGCTAGGGGACCACAGACAGGGGGAAAATACGAGCAGTACTTC.

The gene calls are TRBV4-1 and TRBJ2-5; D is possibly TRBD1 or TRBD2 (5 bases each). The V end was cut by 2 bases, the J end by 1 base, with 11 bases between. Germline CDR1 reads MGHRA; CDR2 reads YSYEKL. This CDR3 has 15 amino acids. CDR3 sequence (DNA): TGCGCCAGCAGCCAATCCGGGACCACCCAAGAGACCCAGTACTTC. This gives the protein CASSQSGTTQETQYF.

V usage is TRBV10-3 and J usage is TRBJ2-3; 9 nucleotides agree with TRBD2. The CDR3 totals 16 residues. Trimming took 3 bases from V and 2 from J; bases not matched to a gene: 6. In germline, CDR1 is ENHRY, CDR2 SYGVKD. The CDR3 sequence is CAISDKAGGPTDTQYF. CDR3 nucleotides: TGTGCCATCAGTGACAAGGCGGGGGGGCCCACAGATACGCAGTATTTT.

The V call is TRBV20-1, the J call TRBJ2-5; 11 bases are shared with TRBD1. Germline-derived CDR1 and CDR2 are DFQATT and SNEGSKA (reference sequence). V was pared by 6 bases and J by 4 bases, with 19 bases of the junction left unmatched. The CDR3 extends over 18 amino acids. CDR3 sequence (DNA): TGCAGTGCACTCCTCTTCGGGGGACAGGGGGTGAGGGGAGAGACCCAGTACTTC. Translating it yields CSALLFGGQGVRGETQYF.

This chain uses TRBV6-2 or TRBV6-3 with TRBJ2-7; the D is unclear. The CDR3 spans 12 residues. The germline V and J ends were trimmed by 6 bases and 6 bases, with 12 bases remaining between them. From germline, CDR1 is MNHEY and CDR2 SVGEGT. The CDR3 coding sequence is TGTGCCAGCAGCCTCCTTGAGACCGAGCAGTACTTC. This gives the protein CASSLLETEQYF.

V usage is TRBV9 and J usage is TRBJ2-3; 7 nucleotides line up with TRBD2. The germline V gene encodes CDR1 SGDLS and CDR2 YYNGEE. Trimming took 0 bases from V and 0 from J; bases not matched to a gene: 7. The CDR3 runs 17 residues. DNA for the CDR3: TGTGCCAGCAGCGTAGCGGGAGGACGAACGAGCACAGATACGCAGTATTTT. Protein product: CASSVAGGRTSTDTQYF.

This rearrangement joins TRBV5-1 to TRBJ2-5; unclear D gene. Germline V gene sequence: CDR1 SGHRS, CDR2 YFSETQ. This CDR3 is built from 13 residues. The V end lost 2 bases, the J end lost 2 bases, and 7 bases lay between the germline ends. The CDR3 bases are TGCGCCAGCAGCTTACCGGCACAAGAGACCCAGTACTTC. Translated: CASSLPAQETQYF.

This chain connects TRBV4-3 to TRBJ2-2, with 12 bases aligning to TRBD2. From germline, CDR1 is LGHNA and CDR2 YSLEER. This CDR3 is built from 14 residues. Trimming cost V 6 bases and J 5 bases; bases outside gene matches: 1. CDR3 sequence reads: CASRGLAGTGELFF. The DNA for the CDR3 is TGCGCCAGCAGAGGACTAGCGGGGACCGGGGAGCTGTTTTTT.

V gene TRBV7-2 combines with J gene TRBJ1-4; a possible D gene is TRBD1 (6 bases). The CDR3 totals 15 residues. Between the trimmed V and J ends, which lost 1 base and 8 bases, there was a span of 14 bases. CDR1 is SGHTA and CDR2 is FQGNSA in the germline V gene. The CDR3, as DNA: TGTGCCAGCAGCTTAGTGAAACAGGGCGGAGAAAAACTGTTTTTT. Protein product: CASSLVKQGGEKLFF.

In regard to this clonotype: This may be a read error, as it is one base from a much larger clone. The DNA of the CDR3 is TGCAGTGGTAGCGGCCTAGCGTTGCGTGAGCAGTTCTTC. This sequence encodes CSGSGLALREQFF. This chain joins TRBV20-1 and TRBJ2-1; TRBD2 might be the D (6 bases). This CDR3 spans 13 amino acids. Germline values: CDR1 DFQATT, CDR2 SNEGSKA (reference sequence). With 7 bases removed from V and 9 bases from J, the gap between germline ends came to 19 bases.

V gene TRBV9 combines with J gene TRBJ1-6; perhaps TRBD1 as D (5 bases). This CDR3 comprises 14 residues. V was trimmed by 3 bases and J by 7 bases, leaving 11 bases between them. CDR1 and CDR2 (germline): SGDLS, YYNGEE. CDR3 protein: CASSARGSNSPLHF. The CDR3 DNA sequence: TGTGCCAGCAGCGCCCGGGGCTCGAATTCACCCCTCCACTTT.

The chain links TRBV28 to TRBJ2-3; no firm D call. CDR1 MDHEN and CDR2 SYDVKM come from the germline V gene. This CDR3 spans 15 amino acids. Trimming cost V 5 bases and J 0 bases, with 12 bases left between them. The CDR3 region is CASSPWVISTDTQYF. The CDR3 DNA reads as TGTGCCAGCAGTCCATGGGTGATTAGCACAGATACGCAGTATTTT.

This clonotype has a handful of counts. The CDR3 protein is CASSTRQGREQYF. The CDR3 DNA reads as TGTGCCAGCAGTACCCGACAGGGACGCGAGCAGTACTTC. V gene TRBV27 combines with J gene TRBJ2-7; 7 bases align to TRBD1. Trimming at V came to 5 bases and at J to 6 bases, leaving 7 bases not matched to a gene. Germline V gives CDR1 MNHEY, CDR2 SMNVEV (reference sequence). This CDR3 spans 13 amino acids.

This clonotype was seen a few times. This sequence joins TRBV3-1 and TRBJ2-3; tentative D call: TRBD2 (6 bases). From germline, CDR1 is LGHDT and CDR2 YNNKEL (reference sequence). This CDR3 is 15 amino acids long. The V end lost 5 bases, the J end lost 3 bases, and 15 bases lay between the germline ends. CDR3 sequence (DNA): TGTGCCAGCAGCTGGCGGGACTTGAAGACAGATACGCAGTATTTT. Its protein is CASSWRDLKTDTQYF.

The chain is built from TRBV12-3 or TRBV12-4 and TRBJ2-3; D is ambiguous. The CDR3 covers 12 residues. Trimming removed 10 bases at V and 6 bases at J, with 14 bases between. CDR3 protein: CATGANWDTQYF. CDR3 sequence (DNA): TGTGCCACCGGAGCCAACTGGGATACGCAGTATTTT.

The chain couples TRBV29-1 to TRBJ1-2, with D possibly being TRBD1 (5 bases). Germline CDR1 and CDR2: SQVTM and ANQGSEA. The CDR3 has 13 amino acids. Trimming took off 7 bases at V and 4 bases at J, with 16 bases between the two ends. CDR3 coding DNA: TGCAGCGGGGCGACAGCATTAGGCTATGGCTACACCTTC. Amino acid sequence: CSGATALGYGYTF.

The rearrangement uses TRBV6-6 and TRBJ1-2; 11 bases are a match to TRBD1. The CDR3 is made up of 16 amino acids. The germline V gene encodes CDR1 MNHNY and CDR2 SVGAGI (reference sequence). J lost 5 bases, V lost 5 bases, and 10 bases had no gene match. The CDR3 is CASSHRAGTGGYGYTF. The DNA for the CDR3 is TGTGCCAGCAGTCACCGAGCCGGGACAGGGGGTTATGGCTACACCTTC.

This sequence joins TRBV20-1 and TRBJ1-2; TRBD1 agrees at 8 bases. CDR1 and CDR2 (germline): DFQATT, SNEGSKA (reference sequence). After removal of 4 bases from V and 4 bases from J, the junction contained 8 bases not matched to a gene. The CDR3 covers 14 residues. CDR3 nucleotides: TGCAGTGCTAACCCAGGGGGCGCATCCTATGGCTACACCTTC. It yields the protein CSANPGGASYGYTF.

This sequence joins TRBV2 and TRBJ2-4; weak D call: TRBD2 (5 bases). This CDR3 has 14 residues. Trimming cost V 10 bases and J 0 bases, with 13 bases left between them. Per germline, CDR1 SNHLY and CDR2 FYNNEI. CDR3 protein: CATLPGEAKNIQYF. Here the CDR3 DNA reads TGTGCCACCTTACCCGGGGAAGCCAAAAACATTCAGTACTTC.

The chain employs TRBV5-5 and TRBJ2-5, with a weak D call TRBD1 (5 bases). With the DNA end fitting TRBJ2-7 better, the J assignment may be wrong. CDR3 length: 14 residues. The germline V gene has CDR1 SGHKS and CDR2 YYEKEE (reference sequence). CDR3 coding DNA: TGTGCCAGCAGCCTACCCTTGGGGCAGTACGAGCAGTACTTC. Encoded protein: CASSLPLGQYEQYF.

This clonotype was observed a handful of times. The CDR3 sequence: CASSYSGEVTQYF. In nucleotides, the CDR3 is TGTGCCAGCAGTTACTCTGGCGAGGTGACCCAGTACTTC. J is TRBJ2-5 and V is TRBV6-2 or TRBV6-3; D gene unclear. Germline lookup yields CDR1 MNHEY and CDR2 SVGEGT. CDR3 size: 13 residues. V shed 0 bases and J shed 7 bases, with 9 bases lying between them.

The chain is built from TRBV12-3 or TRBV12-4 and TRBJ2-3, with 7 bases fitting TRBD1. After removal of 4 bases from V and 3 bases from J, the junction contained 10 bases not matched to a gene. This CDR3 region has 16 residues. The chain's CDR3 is CASSSPGKTGTDTQYF. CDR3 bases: TGTGCCAGCAGTTCCCCCGGAAAGACAGGGACAGATACGCAGTATTTT.

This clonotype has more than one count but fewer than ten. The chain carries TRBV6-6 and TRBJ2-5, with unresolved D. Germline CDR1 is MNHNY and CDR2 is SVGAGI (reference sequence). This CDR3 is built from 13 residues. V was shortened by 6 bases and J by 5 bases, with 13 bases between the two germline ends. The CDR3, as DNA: TGTGCCAGCAGCCCACTACACGCCGAGACCCAGTACTTC. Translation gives CASSPLHAETQYF.

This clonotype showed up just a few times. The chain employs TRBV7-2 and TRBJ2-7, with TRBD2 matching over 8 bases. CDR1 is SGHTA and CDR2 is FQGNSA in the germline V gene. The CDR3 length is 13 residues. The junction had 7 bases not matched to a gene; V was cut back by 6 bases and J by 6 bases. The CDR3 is CASRGGLVGEQYF. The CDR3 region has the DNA TGTGCCAGCAGGGGGGGACTAGTGGGCGAGCAGTACTTC.

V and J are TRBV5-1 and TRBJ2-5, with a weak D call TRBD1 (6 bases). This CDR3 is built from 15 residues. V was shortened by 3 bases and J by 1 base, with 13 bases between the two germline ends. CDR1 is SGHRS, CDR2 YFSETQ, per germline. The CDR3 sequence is CASSSGQRTQETQYF. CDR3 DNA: TGCGCCAGCAGCTCGGGACAACGAACCCAAGAGACCCAGTACTTC. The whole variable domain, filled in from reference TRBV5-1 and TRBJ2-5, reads KAGVTQTPRYLIKTRGQQVTLSCSPISGHRSVSWYQQTPGQGLQFLFEYFSETQRNKGNFPGRFSGRQFSNSRSEMNVSTLELGDSALYLCASSSGQRTQETQYFGPGTRLLVL.

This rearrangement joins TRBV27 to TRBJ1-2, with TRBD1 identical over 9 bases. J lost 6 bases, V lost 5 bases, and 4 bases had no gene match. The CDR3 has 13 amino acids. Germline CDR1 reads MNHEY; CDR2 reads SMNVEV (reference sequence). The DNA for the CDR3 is TGTGCCAGCAGTGACAGGGGGGCTCATGGCTACACCTTC. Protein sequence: CASSDRGAHGYTF.

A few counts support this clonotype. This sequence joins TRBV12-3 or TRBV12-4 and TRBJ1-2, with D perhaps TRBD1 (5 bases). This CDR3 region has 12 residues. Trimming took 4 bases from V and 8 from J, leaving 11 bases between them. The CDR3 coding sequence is TGTGCCAGCAGTTCTCAGGGATTCGGCTACACCTTC. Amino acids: CASSSQGFGYTF.

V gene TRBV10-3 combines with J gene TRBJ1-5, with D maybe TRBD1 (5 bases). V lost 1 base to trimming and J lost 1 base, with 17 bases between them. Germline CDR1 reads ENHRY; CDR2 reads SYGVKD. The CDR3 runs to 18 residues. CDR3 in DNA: TGTGCCATCAGTGAGTTCGGGGCCACCCCCTTAAGCAATCAGCCCCAGCATTTT. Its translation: CAISEFGATPLSNQPQHF.

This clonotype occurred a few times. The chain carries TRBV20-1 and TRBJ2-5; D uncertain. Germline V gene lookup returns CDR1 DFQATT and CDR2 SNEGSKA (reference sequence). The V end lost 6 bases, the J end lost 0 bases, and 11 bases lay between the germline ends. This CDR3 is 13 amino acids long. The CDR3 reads CSARRSNQETQYF. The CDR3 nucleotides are TGCAGTGCCAGAAGATCCAACCAAGAGACCCAGTACTTC.